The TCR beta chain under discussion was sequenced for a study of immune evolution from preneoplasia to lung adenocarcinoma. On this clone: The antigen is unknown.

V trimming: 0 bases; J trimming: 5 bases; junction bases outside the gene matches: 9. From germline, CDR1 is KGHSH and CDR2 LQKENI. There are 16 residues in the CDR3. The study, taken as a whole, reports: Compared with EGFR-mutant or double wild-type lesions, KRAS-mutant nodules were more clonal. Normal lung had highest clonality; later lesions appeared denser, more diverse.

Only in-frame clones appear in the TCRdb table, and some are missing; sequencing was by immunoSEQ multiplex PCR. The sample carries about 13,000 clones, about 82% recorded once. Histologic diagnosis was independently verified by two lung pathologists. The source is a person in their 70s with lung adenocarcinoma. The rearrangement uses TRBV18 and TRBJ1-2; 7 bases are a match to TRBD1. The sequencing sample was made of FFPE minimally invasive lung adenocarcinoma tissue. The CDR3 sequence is CASSPPTTGEGYGYTF. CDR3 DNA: TGTGCCAGCTCACCACCCACAACAGGGGAGGGATATGGCTACACCTTC. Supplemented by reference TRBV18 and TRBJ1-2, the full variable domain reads NAGVMQNPRHLVRRRGQEARLRCSPMKGHSHVYWYRQLPEEGLKFMVYLQKENIIDESGMPKERFSAEFPKEGPSILRIQQVVRGDSAAYFCASSPPTTGEGYGYTFGSGTRLTVV.